One and the same sample provided the 2 T cell receptor beta chains below, sequenced in a study of cytomegalovirus exposure and HLA in healthy donors. Libraries were prepared by immunoSEQ multiplex PCR; TCRdb keeps only in-frame clonotypes and omits some of them. Among 150,000 to 200,000 clones listed, approximately 87% were seen once. The specimen was PBMCs. These receptors originate from a young woman in good health and CMV-seronegative.

This clone was observed a handful of times. The rearrangement joins TRBV5-4 to TRBJ1-6; D is undetermined. CDR1 is SGHNT and CDR2 is YYREEE in the germline V gene (reference sequence). The CDR3 is 12 amino acids. The V end was cut by 5 bases, the J end by 10 bases, with 10 bases between. CDR3 amino acids: CASSGRSSPLHF. CDR3 sequence (DNA): TGTGCCAGCAGTGGACGGAGCTCACCCCTCCACTTT.

V and J are TRBV15 and TRBJ1-5; 7 positions agree with TRBD1. Germline CDR1 is LNHNV and CDR2 is YYDKDF (reference sequence). This CDR3 region has 16 residues. The trim removed 3 bases at V and 4 bases at J, leaving 9 bases unmatched. The CDR3 sequence: CATSSTTGTDNQPQHF. The CDR3 nucleotides read TGTGCCACCAGCAGTACGACCGGGACAGATAATCAGCCCCAGCATTTT.